The 2 T cell receptor beta chains below were found in one sample sequenced in a study of CD8+ T cells in alopecia areata. Described treatment: oral pan-JAK inhibitor, 5-10 mg twice daily. Sequencing used cDNA as its template, made by extracting RNA and reverse transcribing it. Produced via immunoSEQ multiplex PCR; TCRdb's table is partial and in-frame only. The sample holds about 42,000 clones, approximately 65% seen once. This sample comprised CD8+ T cells sorted from blood, obtained at week 4, from a patient treated with tofacitinib. The receptors were gathered from a human donor with alopecia areata.

V usage is TRBV30 and J usage is TRBJ2-7; D is uncertain. Trimming took off 1 base at V and 0 bases at J, with 4 bases between the two ends. CDR1 and CDR2 (germline): GTSNPN, SVGIG (reference sequence). CDR3 length: 12 amino acids. CDR3 residues: CAWSATSYEQYF. CDR3 nucleotide sequence: TGTGCCTGGAGTGCGACCTCCTACGAGCAGTACTTC.

The chain joins TRBV5-1 to TRBJ1-5; 9 bases are shared with TRBD1. The germline gives CDR1 SGHRS, CDR2 YFSETQ. CDR3 length equals 15 residues. V lost 2 bases, J lost 5 bases, and 5 bases stayed unmatched. This CDR3 reads CASSLWTGEDQPQHF. The CDR3 DNA is TGCGCCAGCAGCTTATGGACAGGGGAAGATCAGCCCCAGCATTTT.